A selection of T cell receptor beta chains follows, all from one sample in a study of blood T cell repertoires in COVID-19. TCRdb keeps only in-frame clones here, not all; method: immunoSEQ multiplex PCR. This table holds approximately 25,000 clones, just over 90% found once. The sample taken for sequencing was peripheral blood. All receptors come from a man between 70 and 80 years old with active COVID-19. Each CDR3 is given with its conserved first and last residue. D genes are given only for firm matches. Not every row has a clone size; where given, it reads once, few, many or a size class.

>TRBD1|-|TRBV29-1|TRBJ2-1|17
CSVEVPKTGGAYNEQFF
TGCAGCGTTGAAGTTCCTAAGACAGGGGGCGCCTACAATGAGCAGTTCTTC
>TRBD2|-|TRBV4-1|TRBJ2-1|15
CASRLAGGRRNEQFF
TGCGCCAGCAGACTAGCGGGTGGCCGGCGGAATGAGCAGTTCTTC
>-|once|TRBV5-5|TRBJ2-3|15
CASSLGPRDPDTQYF
TGTGCCAGCAGCCTGGGCCCCAGGGATCCAGATACGCAGTATTTT
>-|-|TRBV4-3|TRBJ2-2|16
CASSQDSRAGTGELFF
TGCGCCAGCAGCCAAGATTCACGGGCGGGCACCGGGGAGCTGTTTTTT
>TRBD1|-|TRBV9|TRBJ2-3|14
CASSSWTGPDTQYF
TGTGCCAGCAGCTCATGGACAGGGCCAGATACGCAGTATTTT
>TRBD1|-|TRBV2|TRBJ1-1|14
CASSQDRAKRKAFF
TGTGCCAGCAGTCAAGACAGGGCCAAAAGGAAAGCTTTCTTT
>-|-|TRBV7-3|TRBJ2-5|16
CASSLVPGGGTETQYF
TGTGCCAGCAGCTTAGTCCCAGGGGGAGGAACGGAGACCCAGTACTTC
>TRBD2|once|TRBV6-6|TRBJ2-5|15
CASWNSGGAQETQYF
TGTGCCAGCTGGAATAGCGGGGGTGCACAAGAGACCCAGTACTTC
>TRBD1|-|TRBV28|TRBJ1-5|14
CASRVGQVYQPQHF
TGTGCCAGCAGAGTGGGACAGGTTTATCAGCCCCAGCATTTT
>-|once|TRBV12-3/TRBV12-4|TRBJ2-7|12
CASRTGIYEQYF
TGTGCCAGCAGAACGGGGATCTACGAGCAGTACTTC
>TRBD2|-|TRBV7-8|TRBJ2-7|17
CASSSRTSGIGSYEQYF
TGTGCCAGCAGCTCGAGGACTAGCGGGATTGGTTCCTACGAGCAGTACTTC
>TRBD2|-|TRBV18|TRBJ2-1|13
CASSRVAGDEQFF
TGTGCCAGCTCACGGGTAGCGGGAGATGAGCAGTTCTTC
>TRBD1|-|TRBV28|TRBJ1-2|13
CASSLDRVGGYTF
TGTGCCAGCAGCCTCGACAGGGTCGGGGGCTACACCTTC
>-|-|TRBV7-2|TRBJ2-1|16
CASSVHRELLGNEQFF
TGTGCCAGCAGCGTCCACAGGGAGCTTCTGGGGAATGAGCAGTTCTTC
>TRBD1|-|TRBV28|TRBJ1-1|13
CASSLDRDTEAFF
TGTGCCAGCAGTTTGGACAGGGACACTGAAGCTTTCTTT
>-|-|TRBV28|TRBJ2-3|19
CASSLAGGAGSGRGTTQYF
TGTGCCAGCAGTTTGGCAGGGGGCGCAGGTAGCGGGAGAGGGACTACGCAGTATTTT
>-|-|TRBV11-2|TRBJ1-6|14
CASSLGGVNSPLHF
TGTGCCAGCAGCTTAGGGGGGGTTAATTCACCCCTCCACTTT
>-|-|TRBV4-3|TRBJ2-7|13
CASSQLWDTEQYF
TGCGCCAGCAGCCAACTCTGGGACACCGAGCAGTACTTC
>-|-|TRBV5-8|TRBJ1-2|8
CASITGTF
TGTGCCAGCATTACGGGGACCTTC
>-|-|TRBV18|TRBJ2-7|16
CASSPGLETGDYEQYF
TGTGCCAGCTCACCAGGCCTAGAGACAGGAGACTACGAGCAGTACTTC
>TRBD1|-|TRBV5-5|TRBJ2-1|17
CASSLPGQGATYNEQFF
TGTGCCAGCAGCTTACCGGGACAGGGGGCGACCTACAATGAGCAGTTCTTC
>-|-|TRBV18|TRBJ2-7|14
CASSREWQGNEQYF
TGTGCCAGCTCACGGGAATGGCAGGGGAACGAGCAGTACTTC
>TRBD1|-|TRBV19|TRBJ2-2|15
CASSPRTGYTGELFF
TGTGCCAGTAGTCCCCGGACAGGGTACACCGGGGAGCTGTTTTTT
>-|-|TRBV20-1|TRBJ1-6|14
CSASTQGGNSPLHF
TGCAGTGCTAGTACGCAGGGCGGTAATTCACCCCTCCACTTT
>-|-|TRBV6-2/TRBV6-3|TRBJ2-3|15
CASSYEGDFTDTQYF
TGTGCCAGCAGTTATGAGGGGGATTTCACAGATACGCAGTATTTT
>TRBD1|-|TRBV10-3|TRBJ2-7|13
CAIAGQGVYEQYF
TGTGCCATCGCGGGACAGGGAGTCTACGAGCAGTACTTC
>-|-|TRBV24-1|TRBJ1-5|14
CATSDSTGNQPQHF
TGTGCCACCAGTGATTCCACAGGGAACCAGCCCCAGCATTTT
>TRBD1|-|TRBV6-5|TRBJ1-4|14
CASSYGDRGEKLFF
TGTGCCAGCAGTTACGGGGACAGGGGCGAAAAACTGTTTTTT
>-|-|TRBV7-2|TRBJ1-6|15
CASSLALNSNSPLHF
TGTGCCAGCAGCTTAGCGCTTAATAGTAATTCACCCCTCCACTTT
>TRBD1|once|TRBV7-2|TRBJ1-2|16
CASSSEVSGQGYGYTF
TGTGCCAGCAGCTCAGAGGTCTCGGGACAGGGATATGGCTACACCTTC
>-|-|TRBV11-2|TRBJ2-2|12
CASSQNTGELFF
TGTGCCAGCAGCCAAAACACCGGGGAGCTGTTTTTT
>TRBD2|-|TRBV7-6|TRBJ2-1|15
CASSSTSGRAYEQFF
TGTGCCAGCAGCTCGACTAGCGGGAGGGCCTATGAGCAGTTCTTC
>TRBD1|-|TRBV19|TRBJ1-4|17
CASSPGQGGMTNEKLFF
TGTGCCAGTAGTCCCGGTCAGGGGGGAATGACTAATGAAAAACTGTTTTTT
>-|-|TRBV6-2/TRBV6-3|TRBJ1-2|15
CASSYPLTATYGYTF
TGTGCCAGCAGTTACCCACTGACAGCCACCTATGGCTACACCTTC
>-|-|TRBV9|TRBJ1-6|15
CASSVESGSTSPLHF
TGTGCCAGCAGCGTCGAATCGGGATCGACTTCACCCCTCCACTTT
>TRBD1|-|TRBV7-6|TRBJ2-2|17
CVSSLLSRTGAAGELFF
TGTGTCAGCAGCTTACTCAGTAGGACAGGGGCAGCCGGGGAGCTGTTTTTT
>-|-|TRBV7-3|TRBJ1-3|14
CASSLTRTGNTIYF
TGTGCCAGCAGCTTAACCAGAACTGGAAACACCATATATTTT
>-|-|TRBV4-3|TRBJ1-6|20
CASSGGGDLHSSSYNSPLHF
TGCGCCAGCAGCGGAGGAGGGGACCTACATTCCAGCTCCTATAATTCACCCCTCCACTTT
>TRBD1|-|TRBV6-5|TRBJ1-5|15
CASSSLQGASQPQHF
TGTGCCAGCAGCTCTTTACAGGGGGCGTCTCAGCCCCAGCATTTT
>-|once|TRBV5-6|TRBJ2-2|14
CASSFIHSTGELFF
TGTGCCAGCAGCTTCATCCACTCCACCGGGGAGCTGTTTTTT
>-|once|TRBV4-3|TRBJ2-3|16
CASSQDYMGHTDTQYF
TGCGCCAGCAGCCAAGATTATATGGGCCACACAGATACGCAGTATTTT
>-|-|TRBV6-2/TRBV6-3|TRBJ1-1|15
CASSYGLQGGTEAFF
TGTGCCAGCAGTTACGGGTTACAGGGAGGGACTGAAGCTTTCTTT
>-|-|TRBV19|TRBJ1-2|12
CASSIDPGKFIF
TGTGCCAGTAGTATAGATCCGGGGAAATTTATCTTC
>-|-|TRBV7-9|TRBJ1-1|13
CASLMTRETEAFF
TGTGCCAGCCTAATGACCCGGGAAACTGAAGCTTTCTTT
>-|-|TRBV28|TRBJ1-5|14
CASSPRQGNQPQHF
TGTGCCAGCAGCCCTAGACAGGGCAATCAGCCCCAGCATTTT
>TRBD1|-|TRBV27|TRBJ1-2|14
CASRGQTNNYGYTF
TGTGCCAGCAGGGGACAGACCAATAACTATGGCTACACCTTC
>TRBD2|-|TRBV11-2|TRBJ2-5|15
CASSRPGTRRETQYF
TGTGCCAGCAGCCGACCCGGGACTAGGCGGGAGACCCAGTACTTC
>TRBD2|once|TRBV2|TRBJ2-3|15
CASSELGGSTDTQYF
TGTGCCAGCAGTGAATTGGGGGGGAGCACAGATACGCAGTATTTT
>-|-|TRBV19|TRBJ1-2|14
CASSRGGNGYGYTF
TGTGCCAGTAGTAGAGGGGGAAACGGATATGGCTACACCTTC
>-|-|TRBV5-5|TRBJ1-4|13
CASSLGQSEKLFF
TGTGCCAGCAGCCTCGGACAGAGTGAAAAACTGTTTTTT
>TRBD1|-|TRBV11-1|TRBJ2-3|14
CASSQRQGTDTQYF
TGTGCCAGCAGCCAACGACAGGGAACAGATACGCAGTATTTT
>-|-|TRBV4-3|TRBJ2-1|15
CASSRLAKSYNEQFF
TGCGCCAGCAGCCGCCTAGCCAAATCCTACAATGAGCAGTTCTTC
>TRBD2|-|TRBV4-3|TRBJ2-3|17
CASSQARLAGATDTQYF
TGCGCCAGCAGCCAAGCCCGACTAGCGGGGGCCACAGATACGCAGTATTTT
>TRBD1|-|TRBV6-5|TRBJ1-1|14
CASSQTGRNTEAFF
TGTGCCAGCAGTCAGACAGGGCGGAACACTGAAGCTTTCTTT
>-|-|TRBV12-3/TRBV12-4|TRBJ2-7|12
CASKGITYEQYF
TGTGCCAGCAAGGGGATAACCTACGAGCAGTACTTC
>-|once|TRBV7-9|TRBJ2-5|16
CASSLGWLQSQETQYF
TGTGCCAGCAGCTTAGGATGGCTGCAATCACAAGAGACCCAGTACTTC
>-|-|TRBV11-2|TRBJ2-1|13
CASSLELNNEQFF
TGTGCCAGCAGCTTAGAACTGAACAATGAGCAGTTCTTC
>TRBD2|once|TRBV7-3|TRBJ2-5|16
CASSSGLAAPGETQYF
TGTGCCAGCAGCTCAGGACTAGCGGCTCCTGGAGAGACCCAGTACTTC
>TRBD1|-|TRBV7-3|TRBJ1-1|14
CASSSTGGDTEAFF
TGTGCCAGCAGCTCAACAGGGGGAGACACTGAAGCTTTCTTT
>-|once|TRBV10-1|TRBJ2-7|14
CASRGDSRSYEQYF
TGCGCCAGCAGGGGTGACAGTCGGTCCTACGAGCAGTACTTC